The following is a T cell receptor beta chain sequence with its context. A far larger clone differs by one base, so this is likely a read error. Other DNA sequences in this specimen translate into the identical CDR3. This specimen comes from a study of shared clonotypes between healthy human individuals. Germline V lookup: CDR1 SEHNR, CDR2 FQNEAQ (reference sequence). Trimming took 3 bases from V and 7 from J, leaving 10 bases between them. This CDR3 spans 12 amino acids. Profiling relied on immunoSEQ multiplex PCR, and the TCRdb table lists in-frame clones only, not all of them. The repertoire holds approximately 460,000 clones, with approximately 80% as singletons.

This sequence was found in a middle-aged woman in good health. Some clones in this sample may be carry-over from other donors' samples. J is TRBJ2-7 and V is TRBV7-9; weak D call: TRBD2 (5 bases). Sequenced material: PBMCs. The CDR3 sequence is CASSFGLGEQYF. In DNA form, the CDR3 reads TGTGCCAGCAGCTTCGGACTGGGGGAGCAGTACTTC. Filled out from reference TRBV7-9 and TRBJ2-7, the complete variable domain reads DTGVSQNPRHKITKRGQNVTFRCDPISEHNRLYWYRQTLGQGPEFLTYFQNEAQLEKSRLLSDRFSAERPKGSFSTLEIQRTEQGDSAMYLCASSFGLGEQYFGPGTRLTVT.